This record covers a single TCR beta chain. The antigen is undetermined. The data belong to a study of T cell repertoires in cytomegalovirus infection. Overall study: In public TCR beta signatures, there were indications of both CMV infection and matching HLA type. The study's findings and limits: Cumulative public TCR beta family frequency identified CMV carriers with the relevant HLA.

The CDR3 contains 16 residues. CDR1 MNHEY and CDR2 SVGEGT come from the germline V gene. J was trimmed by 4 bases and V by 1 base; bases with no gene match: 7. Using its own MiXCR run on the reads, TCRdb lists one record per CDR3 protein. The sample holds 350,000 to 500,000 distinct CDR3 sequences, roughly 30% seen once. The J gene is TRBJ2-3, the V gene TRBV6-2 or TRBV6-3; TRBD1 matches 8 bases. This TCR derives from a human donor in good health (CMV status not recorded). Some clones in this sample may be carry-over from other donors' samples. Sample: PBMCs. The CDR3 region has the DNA TGTGCCAGCAGTTACTTACCTCAGACAGGGGCAGATACGCAGTATTTT. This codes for CASSYLPQTGADTQYF.